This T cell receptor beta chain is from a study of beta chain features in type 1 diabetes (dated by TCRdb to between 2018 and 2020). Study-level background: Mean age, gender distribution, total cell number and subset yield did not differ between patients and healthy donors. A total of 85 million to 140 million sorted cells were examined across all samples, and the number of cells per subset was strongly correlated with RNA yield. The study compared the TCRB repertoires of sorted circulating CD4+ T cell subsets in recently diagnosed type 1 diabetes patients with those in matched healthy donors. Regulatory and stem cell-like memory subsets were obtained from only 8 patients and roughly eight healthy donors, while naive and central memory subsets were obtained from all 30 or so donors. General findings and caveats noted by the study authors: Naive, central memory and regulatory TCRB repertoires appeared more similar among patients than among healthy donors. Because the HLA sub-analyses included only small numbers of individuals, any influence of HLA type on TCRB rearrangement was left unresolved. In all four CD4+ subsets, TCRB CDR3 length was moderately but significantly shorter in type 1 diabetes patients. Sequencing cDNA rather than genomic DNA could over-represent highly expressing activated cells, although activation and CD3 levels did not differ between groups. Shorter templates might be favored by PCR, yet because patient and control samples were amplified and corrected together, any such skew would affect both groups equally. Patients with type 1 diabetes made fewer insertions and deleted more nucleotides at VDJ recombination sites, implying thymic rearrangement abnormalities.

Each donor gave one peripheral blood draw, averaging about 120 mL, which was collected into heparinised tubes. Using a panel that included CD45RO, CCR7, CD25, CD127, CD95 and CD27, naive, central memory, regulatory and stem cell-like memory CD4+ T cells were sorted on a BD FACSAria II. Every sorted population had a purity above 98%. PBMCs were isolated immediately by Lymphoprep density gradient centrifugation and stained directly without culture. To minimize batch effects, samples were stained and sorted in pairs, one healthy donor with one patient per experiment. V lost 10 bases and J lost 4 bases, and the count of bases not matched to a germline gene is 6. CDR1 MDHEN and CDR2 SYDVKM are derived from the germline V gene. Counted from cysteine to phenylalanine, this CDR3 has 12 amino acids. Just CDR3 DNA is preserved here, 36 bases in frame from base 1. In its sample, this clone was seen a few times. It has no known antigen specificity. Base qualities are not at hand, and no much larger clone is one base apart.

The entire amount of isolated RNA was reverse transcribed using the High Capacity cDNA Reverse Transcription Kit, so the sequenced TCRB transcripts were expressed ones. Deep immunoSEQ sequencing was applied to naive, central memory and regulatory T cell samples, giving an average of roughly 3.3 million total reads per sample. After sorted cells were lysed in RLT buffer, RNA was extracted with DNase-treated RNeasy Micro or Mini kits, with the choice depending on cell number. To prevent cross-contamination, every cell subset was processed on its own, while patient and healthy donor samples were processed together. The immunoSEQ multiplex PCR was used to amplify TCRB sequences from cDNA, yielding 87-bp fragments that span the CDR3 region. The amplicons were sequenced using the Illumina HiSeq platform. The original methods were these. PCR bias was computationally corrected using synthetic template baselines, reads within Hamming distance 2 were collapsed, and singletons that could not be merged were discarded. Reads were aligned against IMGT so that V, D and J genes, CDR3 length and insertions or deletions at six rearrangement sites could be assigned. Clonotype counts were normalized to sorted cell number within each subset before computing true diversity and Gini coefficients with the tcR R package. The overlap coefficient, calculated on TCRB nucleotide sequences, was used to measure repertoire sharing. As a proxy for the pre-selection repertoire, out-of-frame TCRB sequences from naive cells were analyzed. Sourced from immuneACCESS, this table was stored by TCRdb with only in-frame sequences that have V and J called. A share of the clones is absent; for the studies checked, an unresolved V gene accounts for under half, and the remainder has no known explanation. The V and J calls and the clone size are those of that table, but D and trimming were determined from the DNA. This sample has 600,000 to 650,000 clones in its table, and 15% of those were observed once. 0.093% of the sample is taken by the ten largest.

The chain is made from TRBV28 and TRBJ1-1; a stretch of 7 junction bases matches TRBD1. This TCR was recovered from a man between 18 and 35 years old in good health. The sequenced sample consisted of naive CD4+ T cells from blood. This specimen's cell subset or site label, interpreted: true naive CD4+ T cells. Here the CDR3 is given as CATDRVPTEAFF. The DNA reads TGTGCCACTGACAGGGTCCCCACTGAAGCTTTCTTT.